This T cell receptor (beta chain) was identified during a study of vaccination effects on CD4 cells after COVID-19. The assay was immunoSEQ multiplex PCR, and TCRdb's table has in-frame clones only and misses some. The data hold 45,000 to 60,000 clones, with about 80% observed a single time. Researchers isolated CD4+ T cells once about eleven days of culture had elapsed. Looked up from germline, CDR1 is SQVTM and CDR2 is ANQGSEA. This CDR3 contains 12 residues. The V end was cut by 6 bases, the J end by 15 bases, with 21 bases between. For this clone: Its antigen is undetermined.

Specimen: CD4+ T cells from PBMCs cultured without peptide, collected before COVID-19 vaccination. The chain employs TRBV29-1 and TRBJ2-1; D possibly uses TRBD1 or TRBD2 (5 bases each). The TCR comes from a human donor who received a COVID-19 vaccine. CDR3 in amino acids: CSVLRDGRERFF. The CDR3 DNA reads as TGCAGCGTCCTAAGGGACGGCCGAGAACGGTTCTTC.